The clone carrying this T cell receptor beta chain has at least ten counts. The antigen is undetermined. An end of the junction differs from the germline gene, which may be a read error. RNA transcripts served as the template for amplifying TCR beta CDR3 regions. The HTBI set primed first-round TCR CDR3 RT-PCR. TCRdb fed the multiplex PCR reads into MiXCR, producing one record per CDR3 protein. The table shows 560,000 or so distinct CDR3 sequences, with around 42% occurring only once. The CDR3 consists of 14 residues. CDR1 and CDR2 (germline): SGHTA, FQGNSA. These data belong to a study of T cells in Graves' hyperthyroidism and ophthalmopathy. Study results and caveats: Ophthalmopathy and stable hyperthyroidism were separated by a 13 V-J model. Blood also contained most expanded thyroid clonotypes above 0.001.

The authors deemed Graves' hyperthyroidism stable absent ophthalmopathy progression within 18 months. Patients were aged 18 to 65, had disease duration under 2 months, and had newly diagnosed hyperthyroidism. The J gene is TRBJ2-5, the V gene TRBV7-2, with a weak D call TRBD1 (5 bases). The sample was peripheral blood or thyroid tissue (not recorded which). The receptor comes from a woman aged 18-29 years with Graves' hyperthyroidism. CDR3 sequence reads: CASSLDRVGETQYF. The CDR3 DNA is TGCGCCAGCAGCCTCGACAGAGTCGGGGAGACCCAGTACTTC.